Sequencing of this T cell receptor beta chain was carried out in a study of blood T cell repertoires in COVID-19. The method was immunoSEQ multiplex PCR; TCRdb's version includes in-frame clones alone and lacks a portion of them. The table includes fewer than 200,000 clones, 84% detected once. Germline V gene sequence: CDR1 LNHDA, CDR2 SQIVND (reference sequence). CDR3 length: 17 amino acids. V lost 0 bases to trimming and J lost 0 bases, with 11 bases between them. Participant reports of clinical history set cohort assignment. The receptor's source is a man in his fifties or sixties who had recovered from COVID-19. The source material was PBMCs or T cells enriched from blood (not recorded which). This rearrangement joins TRBV19 to TRBJ1-4, with D unclear. The CDR3 coding sequence is TGTGCCAGTAGTATAGATCGAGGGAGATCAACTAATGAAAAACTGTTTTTT. Protein sequence: CASSIDRGRSTNEKLFF.